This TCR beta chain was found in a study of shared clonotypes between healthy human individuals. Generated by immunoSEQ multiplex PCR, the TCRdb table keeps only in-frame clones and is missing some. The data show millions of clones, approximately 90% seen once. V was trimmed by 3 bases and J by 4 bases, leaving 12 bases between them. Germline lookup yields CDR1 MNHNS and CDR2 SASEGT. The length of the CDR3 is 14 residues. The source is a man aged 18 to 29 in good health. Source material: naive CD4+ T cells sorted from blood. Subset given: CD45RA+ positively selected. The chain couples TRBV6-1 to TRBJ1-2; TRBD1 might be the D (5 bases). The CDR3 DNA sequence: TGTGCCAGCAGTGATAGCGGGGGAGGCTATGGCTACACCTTC. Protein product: CASSDSGGGYGYTF.